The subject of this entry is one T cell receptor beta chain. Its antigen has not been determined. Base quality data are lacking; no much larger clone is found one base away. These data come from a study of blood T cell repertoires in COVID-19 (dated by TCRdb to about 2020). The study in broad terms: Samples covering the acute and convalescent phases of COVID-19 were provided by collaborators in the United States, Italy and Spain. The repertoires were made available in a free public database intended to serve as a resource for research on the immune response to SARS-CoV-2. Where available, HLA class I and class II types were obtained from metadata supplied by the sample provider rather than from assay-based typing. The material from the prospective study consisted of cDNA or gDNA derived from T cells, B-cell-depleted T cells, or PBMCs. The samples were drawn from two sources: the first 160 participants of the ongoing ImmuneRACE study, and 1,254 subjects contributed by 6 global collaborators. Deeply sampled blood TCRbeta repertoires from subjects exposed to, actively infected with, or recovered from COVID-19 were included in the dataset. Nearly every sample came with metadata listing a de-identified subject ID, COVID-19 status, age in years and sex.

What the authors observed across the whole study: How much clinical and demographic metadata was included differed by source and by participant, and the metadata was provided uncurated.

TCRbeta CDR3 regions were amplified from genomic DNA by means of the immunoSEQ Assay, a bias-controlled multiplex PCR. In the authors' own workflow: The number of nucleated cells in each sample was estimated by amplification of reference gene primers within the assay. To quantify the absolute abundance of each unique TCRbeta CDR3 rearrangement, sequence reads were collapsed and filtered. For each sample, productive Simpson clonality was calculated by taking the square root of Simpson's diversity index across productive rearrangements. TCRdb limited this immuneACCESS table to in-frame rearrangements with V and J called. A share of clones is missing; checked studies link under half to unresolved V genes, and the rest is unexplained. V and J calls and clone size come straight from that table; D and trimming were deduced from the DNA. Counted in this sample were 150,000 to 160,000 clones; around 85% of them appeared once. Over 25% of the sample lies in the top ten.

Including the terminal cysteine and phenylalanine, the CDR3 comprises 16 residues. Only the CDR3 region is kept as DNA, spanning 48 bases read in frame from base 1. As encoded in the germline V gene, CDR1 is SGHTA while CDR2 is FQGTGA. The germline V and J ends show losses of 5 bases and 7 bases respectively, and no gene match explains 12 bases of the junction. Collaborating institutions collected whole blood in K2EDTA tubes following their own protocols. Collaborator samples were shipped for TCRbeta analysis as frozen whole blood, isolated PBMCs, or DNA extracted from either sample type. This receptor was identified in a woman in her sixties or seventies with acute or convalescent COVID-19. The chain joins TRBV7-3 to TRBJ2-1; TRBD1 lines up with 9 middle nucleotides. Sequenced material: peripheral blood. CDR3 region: CASSKTGGRSQNEQFF. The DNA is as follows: TGTGCCAGCAGCAAAACAGGGGGCCGTTCTCAGAATGAGCAGTTCTTC.